This T cell receptor (beta chain) originates from a study of regulatory dendritic cells for organ transplantation (dated by TCRdb to 2015 to 2018). For the wider study: Regulatory dendritic cells were generated from monocytes cultured with vitamin D3 on days 0 and 4 and IL-10 on day 4. Before and after allostimulation with regulatory or mature dendritic cells, TCRbeta repertoires were sequenced from sorted naive and memory CD4+ and CD8+ T cells. On day 6, LPS was added to the DC cultures so that the response of the DCs to a potent maturation-inducing agent could be evaluated.

Sorted T cell subsets were CFSE-labeled and co-cultured for five to six days with allogeneic regulatory or mature dendritic cells at a 1:10 DC:T ratio. FACS was used to sort naive T cells as CD45RA+ cells and memory T cells as CD45RO+ CD4+ or CD8+ cells. Two healthy control subjects provided the T cells used for TCR sequencing. The Qiagen DNeasy Blood & Tissue Kit was used for extraction of genomic DNA. Including cysteine and phenylalanine, the CDR3 has 13 amino acids. Here the CDR3 DNA is all that survives: 39 bases in frame from base 1. V has 9 bases trimmed and J has 8 bases trimmed; junction bases matching no gene number 7. Per the germline V gene, MNHNS is the CDR1 and SASEGT is the CDR2. A multiplexed two-step PCR with Vbeta-specific forward primers and Jbeta-specific reverse primers was used to amplify the TCRbeta CDR3 regions. Through the immunoSEQ service, the TCRbeta libraries were run on an Illumina instrument for sequencing. Regarding the original processing steps: IMGT annotation was used to assign V, D and J genes, and synthetic CDR3 analogues were used to correct counts for multiplex PCR bias. In the immunoSEQ Analyzer, repertoire clonality was calculated as one minus the normalized Shannon entropy. Whether a clone counted as expanded was decided by Fisher's exact test with Benjamini-Hochberg false discovery rate control and a two-tailed cutoff of P<0.01. TCRdb limited this immuneACCESS table to in-frame rearrangements with V and J called. A share of clones is missing; checked studies link under half to unresolved V genes, and the rest is unexplained. V, J and clone size reflect that table, while D and trimming were determined from the DNA. The sample yields more than 15,000 clones; roughly 80% were counted once. The ten largest make up roughly 3% of the sample.

Beyond this particular receptor, the publication reports: Allostimulation expanded memory CD8+ clones in both subjects, but regulatory dendritic cells appeared to induce more limited expansion than mature dendritic cells. Of the resting subsets, memory CD8+ T cells had the largest number of alloreactive TCR clonotypes. The authors pointed out considerable heterogeneity between individuals in the alloreactive memory CD8+ T cell pool, and only a couple of subjects were sequenced. Repertoires were highly diverse in naive CD4+ and CD8+ T cells, less diverse in memory cells, and most oligoclonal in memory CD8+ cells.

Notes on this clone: This receptor's antigen is unknown. Base qualities are missing; no much larger clone stands one base away.

The TCR was taken from a human donor in good health. Sequenced material: memory CD4+ T cells from blood cultured with regulatory dendritic cells. The sample's cell subset or site, from its label and the paper: CD45RO+ memory T cells. The V and J segments used are TRBV6-1 and TRBJ2-7, with TRBD2 identical over 13 junction bases. The base sequence is TGTGCCAGTCTACGGACTAGCGGGAGACAGCAGTACTTC. It encodes CASLRTSGRQQYF.